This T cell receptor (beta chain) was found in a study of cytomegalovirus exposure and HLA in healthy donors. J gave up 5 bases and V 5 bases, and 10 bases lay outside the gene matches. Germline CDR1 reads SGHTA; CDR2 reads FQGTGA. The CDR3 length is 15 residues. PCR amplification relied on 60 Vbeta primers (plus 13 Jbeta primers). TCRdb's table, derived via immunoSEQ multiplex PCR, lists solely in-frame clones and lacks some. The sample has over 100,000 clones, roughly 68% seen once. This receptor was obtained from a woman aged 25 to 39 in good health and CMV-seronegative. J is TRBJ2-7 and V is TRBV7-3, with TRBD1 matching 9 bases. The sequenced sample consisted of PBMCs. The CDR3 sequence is CASSQTGQGTHEQYF. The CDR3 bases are TGTGCCAGCAGCCAGACGGGACAGGGAACCCACGAGCAGTACTTC.